This TCR beta chain was recorded in a study of cytomegalovirus exposure and HLA in healthy donors listed by TCRdb under 2017. Context from the whole study: According to an earlier analysis of a few hundred of the donors, some 180 million T cells yielded 90 million to 140 million unique TCR beta sequences and about 300 Gb of sequence data. Approximately 300 gigabases of sequencing data and approximately 91 million unique TCR sequences made up an early release that covered nearly 650 HLA-typed donors. Of the roughly 400 genotyped donors, approximately 82% fell in the genetic ancestry cluster associated with self-reported Caucasian donors. The study was designed to test whether signatures of past pathogen exposure could be identified by cataloging public T cell receptors. The study profiled the T cell repertoires of 500 to 800 subjects by immunosequencing and related them to cytomegalovirus serostatus. Besides the first cohort of about 730 subjects, a separate validation cohort made up of 120 different subjects was used. To predict cytomegalovirus infection status, the study brought together high-throughput TCR immunosequencing, statistical association of individual TCRs with disease status, and machine learning. To study patterns of TCR occurrence, a later analysis re-analyzed previously published TCR beta repertoires from 700 or so donors and added high-resolution HLA genotyping. Rather than drawing on any new phenotypic data, the later analysis identified candidate immune exposures from TCR beta sequences and the way those sequences occurred across donors. An earlier analysis of around 580 of the donors used high-throughput TCR beta sequencing to judge whether each TCR beta V gene segment behaved as functional or pseudogenic. Donor age, sex, ethnicity and CMV serostatus were compiled alongside the repertoire data. Genome-wide SNP genotypes for about 55% of the 666 donors were used in a later genetic analysis, which treated that subset as a discovery cohort. Every discovery cohort repertoire had been produced on one sequencing platform. HLA typing included class I and class II loci at four-digit resolution. Typing coverage differed by locus: A, B, C, DRB1 and DQB1 were typed in roughly 620-630 donors, DQA1 in 500 to 550, DPA1 in approximately 610, and DPB1 in 472. Because of strong linkage in the cohort, five DR-DQ haplotypes were treated as single units for association and clustering. Among around 400 genotyped donors of the cohort, an average of approximately 240,000 unique TCR beta nucleotide sequences were sequenced per donor, approximately 20% of them non-productive.

Libraries were built with the immunoSEQ multiplex PCR assay. The multiplex PCR relied on a mix of 60 forward primers for TCR Vbeta segments and 13 reverse primers for TCR Jbeta segments. The CDR3 region of rearranged TCR beta genes was amplified from genomic DNA by a multiplex PCR assay. Amplified TCR beta libraries were sequenced as 87-base-pair reads on the Illumina HiSeq System. In the paper's pipeline: Across the 666 repertoires, a later analysis counted roughly 77 million unique TCR beta chains, 9.5 million to 12 million of which were shared by at least two donors. A nearest-neighbor algorithm error-corrected the raw reads and collapsed the reads into unique sequences, merging closely related sequences to remove PCR and sequencing errors. Alignment of CDR3 sequences to IMGT reference sequences was used to assign V, D and J gene segments. For a sequence to be retained, a match of at least six nucleotides was required to both a V gene segment and a J gene segment. Rearrangements were called productive when the CDR3 lacked stop codons and stayed in frame with V and J; all others were non-productive. Following IMGT convention, CDR3 was defined as the stretch from the second conserved V-encoded cysteine to the conserved J-encoded phenylalanine. In an earlier analysis of around 600 of the donors, sequences lacking an unambiguous match to a single V gene segment were excluded. In an earlier analysis of about 590 of the donors, a V segment was called functional when productive rearrangements were above 56.7%, and segregating when the standard deviation between donors exceeded 5%. A statistical classification framework was built for diagnosing cytomegalovirus status from the catalog of TCR beta chain sequences. In a later analysis, V and J genes were assigned by comparing TCR nucleotide sequences against IMGT/GENE-DB human TR gene sequences. Using the TCRdist pipeline, a later analysis assigned CDR3 sequences along with most-parsimonious VDJ recombination scenarios. In a later analysis, each TCR beta chain was defined by its CDR3 amino acid sequence together with its V-gene family, and reads without a unique V-gene family were excluded. A later analysis removed 550 to 700 highly shared, low-generation-probability nucleotide sequences to deal with suspected cross-contamination and a sequencing artifact. In a later analysis, a clonal expansion index was calculated for each public chain from normalized within-repertoire ranks of inferred template counts. Generation probabilities in a later analysis came from a VDJ recombination model fitted to out-of-frame rearrangements, and those results were checked against IGoR. A later analysis scored TCR-TCR, TCR-HLA and TCR-CMV co-occurrence with hypergeometric tests, applying a repertoire-size bias correction to TCR pairs. False discovery rates were estimated in a later analysis by permuting HLA or CMV assignments 20 times. In a later analysis, co-occurring TCRs were grouped using DBSCAN, and TCRdist sequence similarity was added for clustering within HLA-allele-positive subsets. Co-occurrence clustering excluded repertoires with fewer than 30,000 or more than 120,000 public chains, plus five with anomalous nucleotide sharing. In its TCRdb copy, this immuneACCESS table keeps in-frame sequences only and misses some clones. Where compared with another copy, unresolved V genes explain less than half of these, and the others have no known cause. That table gives V, J and clone size, and the DNA gave D and trimming. The sample table records about 150,000 clones; less than 85% of these occur just once. The ten largest account for more than 6.5% of the sample.

The cohort comprised under 700 healthy bone marrow donors. At the time of sampling, every cohort member was nominally healthy, though immune exposures that went unrecorded were likely present. The donor was CMV seropositive and belonged to the group of more than 250 seropositive cohort members. Each donor provided a peripheral blood sample, and peripheral blood mononuclear cells were used for TCR beta sequencing. The Qiagen DNeasy Blood Extraction Kit was used to extract genomic DNA from the blood cell samples. General findings and caveats noted by the study authors: Compared with the roughly 710-donor mean, donors in an Asian-associated ancestry cluster had fewer N-insertions in productive TCRs, according to a later genetic analysis. A later analysis reported that several top co-occurrence clusters appeared linked to parvovirus B19, influenza, CMV and Epstein-Barr virus. In both the original and validation cohorts, the classifier was reported to diagnose cytomegalovirus status with high specificity and sensitivity. Three of the identified cytomegalovirus-associated TCR beta chains were confirmed in vitro to be specific for cytomegalovirus antigens. HLA typing was unavailable for some donors at each locus, so association tests used only the typed subset. Sequencing depth was assumed to be roughly uniform across donors in the presence/absence analyses, though that assumption may not hold. In a later analysis, HLA-associated TCR beta chains were found to be more clonally expanded and to have lower generation probabilities than equally common non-associated chains. A cluster of highly shared sequence variants was judged likely to represent a technical artifact of the sequencing pipeline. In a later analysis, most CMV-associated TCR beta chains were found to appear HLA-restricted, with HLA associations seemingly driven largely by CMV exposure. Strong co-occurrence of HLA alleles, especially DR and DQ, made assigning TCR associations to individual alleles difficult. According to the authors, the approach could potentially be generalized to other disease states and immunological phenotypes. Linkage disequilibrium might explain the correlated functional status among segregating V segments, but an unknown experimental factor could not be excluded. In an earlier analysis of some 500 of the donors, most TCR beta V segments were observed in productive rearrangements about 87% or about 30% of the time, broadly matching IMGT annotations. Because counts were too low, fewer than 20 rarely observed V segments, including chromosome 9 orphons, were excluded from the earlier analysis of 587 of the donors. Immune exposure information for the cohort was limited to CMV serostatus. The study listed 150 to 200 TCR beta chains as associated with cytomegalovirus. A later genetic analysis associated a missense DCLRE1C variant with V-gene and J-gene trimming of TCR beta chains, and an independent cohort replicated the association. In a later analysis, TCR association rates were found to vary across HLA loci, with the most associated TCRs seen for DRB1 alleles and the fewest for HLA-C alleles. Most TCR sequences were seen in very few donors, while some public TCRs were found in many individuals. A further reported finding was that TCR beta sequences accurately predicted the HLA-A and HLA-B alleles for most subjects in the first cohort. Some IMGT-functional V segments, including TRBV6-2 and TRBV6-3, could not be distinguished by the 87-base-pair reads and were therefore excluded. In a later analysis, some 17,000 TCR beta sequences were associated with specific HLA alleles at a false discovery rate of 0.05. The cohort was sequenced for TCR beta chains only, and without alpha or paired-chain data the features that could be detected were limited.

The junction carries 18 bases between V and J, which are trimmed by 7 bases and 0 bases respectively. Including the terminal cysteine and phenylalanine, the CDR3 comprises 16 residues. CDR3 DNA only is kept here, 48 bases in frame from base 1. CDR1 and CDR2, looked up from the germline V gene (reference sequence), are MNHNY and SVGAGI. Note on this clone: It lacks a known antigen. Qualities for individual bases were not recorded, and no much larger clone is one base off.

The sequence was collected from a woman in her forties or fifties in good health and CMV-seropositive. Sequencing used PBMCs. The chain uses TRBV6-6 and TRBJ1-2, with a weak D call of TRBD1 (6 bases match). The CDR3 has the sequence CASTRPSTGSNYGYTF. The sequenced DNA: TGTGCCAGCACTAGGCCCTCGACAGGTTCTAACTATGGCTACACCTTC.